The 15 T cell receptor beta chains given below trace back to one sample, sequenced in a study of a mutant IDH1 vaccine in newly diagnosed glioma. The time point was: week 47, end of study. Topical imiquimod was applied with each vaccine dose, which held 300 ug of mutant IDH1 20-mer peptide. TCRdb keeps only in-frame clones here, not all; method: immunoSEQ multiplex PCR. The sample holds about 56,000 clones, 75% to 90% seen once. These TCRs' antigens remain unknown. This sample comprised PBMCs, obtained from a glioma patient whose treatment included an IDH1 peptide vaccine. The receptors come from a woman aged 45-65 years with glioma.

The V gene is TRBV18, the J gene TRBJ1-1; no reliable D call. Germline V lookup: CDR1 KGHSH, CDR2 LQKENI. This CDR3 is 15 amino acids long. Trimming removed 0 bases at V and 4 bases at J, with 12 bases between. CDR3 protein: CASSPPTGESTEAFF. DNA for the CDR3: TGTGCCAGCTCACCACCGACTGGGGAGAGCACTGAAGCTTTCTTT.

This clone appeared a single time. The gene calls are TRBV7-9 and TRBJ1-2, with D unresolved. Germline V gene lookup returns CDR1 SEHNR and CDR2 FQNEAQ (reference sequence). The V and J ends lost 3 bases and 9 bases respectively, with 11 bases between them. This CDR3 is 12 amino acids long. CDR3 region: CASSLVGRSYTF. The DNA for the CDR3 is TGTGCCAGCAGCTTGGTGGGCAGAAGCTACACCTTC. The variable domain in full, with the rest retrieved from reference TRBV7-9 and TRBJ1-2, is DTGVSQNPRHKITKRGQNVTFRCDPISEHNRLYWYRQTLGQGPEFLTYFQNEAQLEKSRLLSDRFSAERPKGSFSTLEIQRTEQGDSAMYLCASSLVGRSYTFGSGTRLTVV.

CDR3: CASSLVSSAYEQYF. The CDR3 region has the DNA TGTGCCAGCAGCTTAGTCTCTAGCGCCTACGAGCAGTACTTC. J is TRBJ2-7 and V is TRBV7-6, with a weak D call TRBD2 (6 bases). The CDR3 covers 14 residues. The germline V gene encodes CDR1 SGHVS and CDR2 FNYEAQ. V shed 1 base and J shed 2 bases, with 9 bases lying between them.

The chain is built from TRBV7-8 and TRBJ1-2; 9 bases fit TRBD1. V was pared by 6 bases and J by 13 bases, with 21 bases of the junction left unmatched. CDR1 and CDR2 (germline): SGHVS, FQNEAQ. The CDR3 contains 16 residues. This CDR3 reads CASSSVLPGTGRAGTF. The CDR3 DNA is TGTGCCAGCAGTTCAGTTCTCCCCGGGACAGGGAGGGCAGGCACCTTC.

V gene TRBV7-9 combines with J gene TRBJ1-2, with 8 bases fitting TRBD1. The V gene's germline CDR1 is SEHNR and CDR2 FQNEAQ (reference sequence). The CDR3 consists of 15 residues. V lost 6 bases and J lost 2; bases outside the gene matches: 8. The CDR3 DNA sequence: TGTGCCAGCAGAATACAGGGGGGGAGAAACTATGGCTACACCTTC. Residues: CASRIQGGRNYGYTF.

The chain links TRBV29-1 to TRBJ2-5; D remains ambiguous. This CDR3 is built from 12 residues. From germline, CDR1 is SQVTM and CDR2 ANQGSEA. V lost 6 bases to trimming and J lost 5 bases, with 13 bases between them. CDR3 in amino acids: CSVATSAETQYF. CDR3 nucleotides: TGCAGCGTGGCGACATCTGCGGAGACCCAGTACTTC. Using reference TRBV29-1 and TRBJ2-5 for the parts outside the CDR3, the full variable domain is SAVISQKPSRDICQRGTSLTIQCQVDSQVTMMFWYRQQPGQSLTLIATANQGSEATYESGFVIDKFPISRPNLTFSTLTVSNMSPEDSSIYLCSVATSAETQYFGPGTRLLVL.

The count of this clone is one. This chain uses TRBV27 with TRBJ1-5, with D unresolved. This CDR3 is built from 13 residues. The ends were cut back, 3 bases at V and 9 bases at J, with 12 bases in the middle. The germline CDR1 and CDR2 sequences are MNHEY and SMNVEV (reference sequence). CDR3 sequence reads: CASSFQPGLPQHF. CDR3 in DNA: TGTGCCAGCAGTTTTCAGCCAGGCCTGCCCCAGCATTTT.

The chain carries TRBV9 and TRBJ2-2; D is ambiguous. V lost 1 base and J 0 bases, leaving 4 bases between the germline ends. Germline CDR1 reads SGDLS; CDR2 reads YYNGEE. The CDR3 sequence is 14 residues long. CDR3 nucleotides: TGTGCCAGCAGCGTATCTGCGAACACCGGGGAGCTGTTTTTT. Translating it yields CASSVSANTGELFF.

The V and J genes are TRBV29-1 and TRBJ2-7; the match to TRBD1 covers 9 bases. The germline V gene encodes CDR1 SQVTM and CDR2 ANQGSEA. The CDR3 length is 13 residues. Trimming cost V 7 bases and J 7 bases; bases outside gene matches: 11. The CDR3 region has the DNA TGCAGCGGAGGGGGACAGGGAGGTAGGGAGCAGTACTTC. It codes for CSGGGQGGREQYF.

This sequence joins TRBV30 and TRBJ1-5, with D possibly matching TRBD1 (5 bases). Germline V gene sequence: CDR1 GTSNPN, CDR2 SVGIG (reference sequence). CDR3 size: 14 residues. V lost 0 bases to trimming and J lost 0 bases, with 6 bases between them. CDR3 amino acids: CAWSVGTSNQPQHF. The CDR3 DNA reads TGTGCCTGGAGTGTAGGGACTAGCAATCAGCCCCAGCATTTT.

The chain carries TRBV18 and TRBJ1-2, with D tentatively TRBD1 (5 bases). Trimming took 3 bases from V and 5 from J, leaving 19 bases between them. Per the germline V gene, CDR1 is KGHSH and CDR2 is LQKENI. The CDR3 runs to 16 residues. CDR3 DNA sequence: TGTGCCAGCTCACCCGGGGGAACGGGATTAATTTATGGCTACACCTTC. Its protein is CASSPGGTGLIYGYTF.

The rearrangement uses TRBV25-1 and TRBJ2-2; TRBD1 is a possible D gene (6 bases). The germline gives CDR1 MGHDK, CDR2 SYGVNS. Trimming cost V 4 bases and J 5 bases, with 8 bases left between them. CDR3 length equals 13 residues. CDR3 residues: CASSGQATGELFF. The CDR3 nucleotides are TGTGCCAGCAGTGGACAGGCAACCGGGGAGCTGTTTTTT.

J is TRBJ2-1 and V is TRBV19, with D unclear. Germline V gene sequence: CDR1 LNHDA, CDR2 SQIVND (reference sequence). CDR3 length equals 13 residues. Trimming left V 2 bases short and J 8 bases short, with 10 bases between. The CDR3 region has the DNA TGTGCCAGTAGTATAATAGGCAACGATGAGCAGTTCTTC. This codes for CASSIIGNDEQFF.

The chain recombines TRBV28 with TRBJ1-2; the D is unclear. Trimming left V 8 bases short and J 5 bases short, with 9 bases between. CDR3 length equals 11 residues. Germline V lookup: CDR1 MDHEN, CDR2 SYDVKM. The DNA for the CDR3 is TGTGCCAGCGCGGAAGGGTATGGCTACACCTTC. The encoded protein is CASAEGYGYTF.

This rearrangement joins TRBV15 to TRBJ2-3; 9 bases match TRBD2. Germline V gene lookup returns CDR1 LNHNV and CDR2 YYDKDF (reference sequence). The CDR3 length is 15 residues. Trimming cost V 9 bases and J 2 bases; bases outside gene matches: 9. The CDR3 protein is CATRRLAEYTDTQYF. DNA of the CDR3: TGTGCCACTCGACGACTAGCGGAATACACAGATACGCAGTATTTT.